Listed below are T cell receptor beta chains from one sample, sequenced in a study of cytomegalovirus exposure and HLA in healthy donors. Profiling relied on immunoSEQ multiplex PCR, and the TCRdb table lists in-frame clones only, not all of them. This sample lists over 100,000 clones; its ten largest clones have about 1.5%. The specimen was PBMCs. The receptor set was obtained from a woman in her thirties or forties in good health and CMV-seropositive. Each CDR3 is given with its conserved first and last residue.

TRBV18	CASSGEGDQPQHF
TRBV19	CASKGRGAYEQYF
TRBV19	CASSVEAGTGGIETQYF
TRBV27	CASSPTSADFSNQPQHF
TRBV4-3	CASSRTSGRIDEQYF
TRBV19	CATQREETQYF
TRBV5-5	CASRLAGDDKNIQYF
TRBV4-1	CASSQDWRMGGVSGSSYEQYF
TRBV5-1	CASSSRDSTSGSAYNEQFF
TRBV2	CASSAGPSGVTTYEQYF
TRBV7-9	CASSFGTALEAFF
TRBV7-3	CASSPEGAASFEQYF
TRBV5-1	CASSLRLAGGGDEQFF
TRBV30	CAWSRDSSYEQYF
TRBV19	CASSISPSTQVGEQFF
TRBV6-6	CASSYAAGANVLTF
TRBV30	CAWSPSLSDTEAFF
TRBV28	CASSFSSGSSDEQFF
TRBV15	CATSRDRAADTQYF
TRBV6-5	CASSYFVYGEQFF